This T cell receptor beta chain is from a study of blood T cell repertoires in COVID-19. Authors' analysis steps: Amplification from reference gene primers served as the basis for estimated nucleated cell counts. Profiling relied on immunoSEQ multiplex PCR, and the TCRdb table lists in-frame clones only, not all of them. Clone size and the V and J calls come from that table; the DNA yielded D and trimming. In the table there are 80,000 to 100,000 clones, more than 65% of which are singletons. Trimming removed 5 bases from V and 4 bases from J; junction bases left unmatched: 8. This CDR3 spans 14 amino acids. Germline assignment: CDR1 MDHEN and CDR2 SYDVKM.

The sequenced sample was peripheral blood. The TCR was taken from a human donor in a cohort sampled during active COVID-19. The V gene is TRBV28, the J gene TRBJ2-7, with 7 bases that match TRBD1. The CDR3 protein is CASSTPGQQYEQYF. CDR3 bases: TGTGCCAGCAGTACACCGGGACAGCAGTACGAGCAGTACTTC.